This T cell receptor (beta chain) was recorded in a study of blood T cell repertoires in COVID-19. Overall study: Collection of acute and convalescent COVID-19 samples took place in the United States, Italy and Spain. In each case, the material was cDNA or gDNA derived from T cells, B-cell-depleted T cells, or PBMCs.

J gave up 6 bases and V 5 bases, and 2 bases lay outside the gene matches. CDR1 is MDHEN, CDR2 SYDVKM, per germline. The CDR3 is 14 residues long. As processed by the authors: Nucleated cell number was recorded as an estimate derived from reference gene primer amplification. Here immunoSEQ multiplex PCR was the method, and the copy in TCRdb shows in-frame clones only, minus some. V and J calls and clone size come straight from that table; D and trimming were deduced from the DNA. The sample consists of tens of thousands of clones, approximately 84% of them appearing once. J is TRBJ1-5 and V is TRBV28; 12 bases map to TRBD1. The receptor's source is a human donor in a cohort sampled during active COVID-19. Specimen: peripheral blood. The CDR3 loop reads CASSGTGGGQPQHF. The CDR3 nucleotides read TGTGCCAGCAGTGGGACAGGGGGCGGTCAGCCCCAGCATTTT.